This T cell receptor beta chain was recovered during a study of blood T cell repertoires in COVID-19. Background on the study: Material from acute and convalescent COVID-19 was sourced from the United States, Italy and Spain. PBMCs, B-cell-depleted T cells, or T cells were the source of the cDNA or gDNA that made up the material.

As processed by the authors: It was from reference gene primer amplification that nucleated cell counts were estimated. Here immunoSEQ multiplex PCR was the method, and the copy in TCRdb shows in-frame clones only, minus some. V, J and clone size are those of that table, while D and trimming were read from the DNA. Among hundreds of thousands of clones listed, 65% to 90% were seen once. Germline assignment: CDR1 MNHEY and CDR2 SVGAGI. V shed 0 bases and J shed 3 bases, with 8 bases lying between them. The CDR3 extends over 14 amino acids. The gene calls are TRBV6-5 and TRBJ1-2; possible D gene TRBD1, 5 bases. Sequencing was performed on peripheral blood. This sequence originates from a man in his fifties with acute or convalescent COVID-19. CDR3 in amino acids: CASSYSAGDYGYTF. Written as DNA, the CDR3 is TGTGCCAGCAGTTACTCGGCGGGGGACTATGGCTACACCTTC.